This TCR beta chain was captured by sequencing in a study of OX40 agonist ivuxolimab in advanced cancers. Overall study context: Prior therapy, whether anti-PD-1, anti-PD-L1 or anti-CTLA-4, was allowed, and less than 45% had some.

Data came from immunoSEQ multiplex PCR; TCRdb stores just in-frame clones and leaves some out. The sample shows about 88,000 clones, approximately 85% of them seen only once. As for this clone: Its specificity is unknown.

Regarding the study as a whole: At 0.1 to 3.0 mg/kg and by week 6, CD4+ and CD8+ T cells in the blood had expanded clonally.

The source of this sequence is an adult with an advanced solid tumor such as melanoma, head and neck, liver or kidney cancer. The source material was CD4+ or CD8+ T cells sorted from blood, sampled in a trial of the OX40 agonist ivuxolimab.

The CDR3 DNA reads as TGTGCCAGCAGCGGGGACAGACTGAGCTACGAGCAGTACTTC. Residues: CASSGDRLSYEQYF. This chain connects TRBV7-2 to TRBJ2-7; 7 bases fit TRBD1. Germline CDR1 is SGHTA and CDR2 is FQGNSA. V trimming: 5 bases; J trimming: 3 bases; junction bases outside the gene matches: 7. The CDR3 is 14 amino acids.